Listed below are T cell receptor beta chains from one sample, sequenced in a study of cytomegalovirus exposure and HLA in healthy donors. Sequencing used immunoSEQ multiplex PCR; TCRdb keeps in-frame clones, though not all of them. Among 150,000 to 180,000 clones, 85% were seen once, and the ten largest hold about 2.1%. Sequencing was carried out using PBMCs. The source of these receptors is a woman younger than 35 in good health and CMV-seronegative. Both conserved end residues are part of each CDR3. The D gene is left open where the match is weak. Not every row has a clone size; where given, it reads once, few, many or a size class.

v_gene: TRBV9; abundance: NA; d_gene: TRBD1; j_gene: TRBJ1-5; CDR3nt: TGTGCCAGCAGCTCCACGGGACAGCCCAATCAGCCCCAGCATTTT; CDR3aa: CASSSTGQPNQPQHF
v_gene: TRBV10-3; abundance: NA; d_gene: TRBD2; j_gene: TRBJ2-3; CDR3nt: TGTGCCATCACCACTAGCGGATCCACAGATACGCAGTATTTT; CDR3aa: CAITTSGSTDTQYF
v_gene: TRBV28; abundance: NA; d_gene: NA; j_gene: TRBJ2-1; CDR3nt: TGTGCCAGCCGCCCCGGGGAATCCCCTCGCAATGAGCAGTTCTTC; CDR3aa: CASRPGESPRNEQFF
v_gene: TRBV10-3; abundance: NA; d_gene: TRBD2; j_gene: TRBJ2-7; CDR3nt: TGTGCCATCAGTGGATATAATAGCGGGGGGGCCTTTAAGCAGTACTTC; CDR3aa: CAISGYNSGGAFKQYF
v_gene: TRBV4-3; abundance: once; d_gene: NA; j_gene: TRBJ1-3; CDR3nt: TGCGCCAGCAGCCAAGGGGCCTCGGACTCTGGAAACACCATATATTTT; CDR3aa: CASSQGASDSGNTIYF
v_gene: TRBV7-6; abundance: NA; d_gene: NA; j_gene: TRBJ1-5; CDR3nt: TGTGCCAGCAGCCGTGGTCCGAGCCAGCCCCAGCATTTT; CDR3aa: CASSRGPSQPQHF
v_gene: TRBV30; abundance: NA; d_gene: TRBD1; j_gene: TRBJ1-5; CDR3nt: TGTGCCTGGAGCGCAACTGGGACAGGGGCTAGTCAGCCCCAGCATTTT; CDR3aa: CAWSATGTGASQPQHF
v_gene: TRBV19; abundance: few; d_gene: NA; j_gene: TRBJ2-7; CDR3nt: TGTGCCAGTAGTATAAGGAGTTCGGCGTACGAGCAGTACTTC; CDR3aa: CASSIRSSAYEQYF
v_gene: TRBV2; abundance: NA; d_gene: TRBD1; j_gene: TRBJ1-1; CDR3nt: TGTGCCAGCGACAGGGGTTACACTGAAGCTTTCTTT; CDR3aa: CASDRGYTEAFF
v_gene: TRBV10-2; abundance: NA; d_gene: TRBD2; j_gene: TRBJ2-1; CDR3nt: TGCGCCAGCAGTACTTGGGGAGCGGGGGGGAATGAGCAGTTCTTC; CDR3aa: CASSTWGAGGNEQFF
v_gene: TRBV13; abundance: NA; d_gene: TRBD1; j_gene: TRBJ2-7; CDR3nt: TGTGCCAGCAGCTTATATGGGACAGGGCGGTACGAGCAGTACTTC; CDR3aa: CASSLYGTGRYEQYF
v_gene: TRBV5-8; abundance: NA; d_gene: TRBD2; j_gene: TRBJ2-7; CDR3nt: TGTGCCAGCAGCCCGGGACTAGCGGGAGACCTGGGGGAGCAGTACTTC; CDR3aa: CASSPGLAGDLGEQYF
v_gene: TRBV6-5; abundance: few; d_gene: NA; j_gene: TRBJ2-1; CDR3nt: TGTGCCAGCAGCCTCCGGGAGAGCCACAATGAGCAGTTCTTC; CDR3aa: CASSLRESHNEQFF
v_gene: TRBV7-9; abundance: NA; d_gene: NA; j_gene: TRBJ2-5; CDR3nt: TGTGCCAGCAGCCCGGCGCGGGGACAAGAGACCCAGTACTTC; CDR3aa: CASSPARGQETQYF
v_gene: TRBV29-1; abundance: once; d_gene: NA; j_gene: TRBJ1-2; CDR3nt: TGCAGCGTTCGCCAACCAGGGAACTATGGCTACACCTTC; CDR3aa: CSVRQPGNYGYTF
v_gene: TRBV7-6; abundance: NA; d_gene: NA; j_gene: TRBJ2-2; CDR3nt: TGTGCCAGCAGCTTAAACGGCGGGACCGGGGAGCTGTTTTTT; CDR3aa: CASSLNGGTGELFF
v_gene: TRBV5-6; abundance: NA; d_gene: NA; j_gene: TRBJ2-7; CDR3nt: TGTGCCAGCAGCAAACCGGGGGTGACAGGGTTAACCTACGAGCAGTACTTC; CDR3aa: CASSKPGVTGLTYEQYF
v_gene: TRBV6-5; abundance: NA; d_gene: NA; j_gene: TRBJ1-2; CDR3nt: TGTGCCAGCAGTTCTCCCCGCCGGGACAACTACTATGGCTACACCTTC; CDR3aa: CASSSPRRDNYYGYTF
v_gene: TRBV5-1; abundance: once; d_gene: TRBD2; j_gene: TRBJ2-7; CDR3nt: TGCGCCAGCAGCCTCAGGGGTCTAGCGGGGGTATCCTACGAGCAGTACTTC; CDR3aa: CASSLRGLAGVSYEQYF
v_gene: TRBV30; abundance: once; d_gene: NA; j_gene: TRBJ1-2; CDR3nt: TGTGCCTGGAATGACAGGTCTAACTATGGCTACACCTTC; CDR3aa: CAWNDRSNYGYTF
v_gene: TRBV7-2; abundance: NA; d_gene: TRBD1; j_gene: TRBJ1-3; CDR3nt: TGTGCCAGCAGCCGGACAGGGGTTGCCGGCCGAAACACCATATATTTT; CDR3aa: CASSRTGVAGRNTIYF
v_gene: TRBV6-6; abundance: NA; d_gene: NA; j_gene: TRBJ1-2; CDR3nt: TGTGCCAGCACCTACGGGGGTGCTAGCTACACCTTC; CDR3aa: CASTYGGASYTF
v_gene: TRBV4-2; abundance: once; d_gene: NA; j_gene: TRBJ1-2; CDR3nt: TGTGCCAGCACCCGGGGTCGAACTGACTATGGCTACACCTTC; CDR3aa: CASTRGRTDYGYTF
v_gene: TRBV11-1; abundance: NA; d_gene: NA; j_gene: TRBJ2-2; CDR3nt: TGTGCCAGCAGCTTAGAGTCAGATGGCGGGGAGCTGTTTTTT; CDR3aa: CASSLESDGGELFF
v_gene: TRBV28; abundance: NA; d_gene: NA; j_gene: TRBJ2-5; CDR3nt: TGTGCCAGCAGTAAGGGGCCCTTTCGTGCCCAGTACTTC; CDR3aa: CASSKGPFRAQYF
v_gene: TRBV4-1; abundance: NA; d_gene: NA; j_gene: TRBJ2-5; CDR3nt: TGCACAAAGGACTGCAGACAAGAGACCCAGTACTTC; CDR3aa: CTKDCRQETQYF
v_gene: TRBV7-9; abundance: NA; d_gene: TRBD2; j_gene: TRBJ2-7; CDR3nt: TGTGCCAGCAGCTCTAGCGGAGATTACGAGCAGTACTTC; CDR3aa: CASSSSGDYEQYF
v_gene: TRBV19; abundance: NA; d_gene: TRBD1; j_gene: TRBJ1-5; CDR3nt: TGTGCCAGTAGTATAGGGCCTCAACGGGACAGCCCCAATCAGCCCCAGCATTTT; CDR3aa: CASSIGPQRDSPNQPQHF
v_gene: TRBV5-5; abundance: NA; d_gene: NA; j_gene: TRBJ1-1; CDR3nt: TGTGCCAGCAGCCATAACACTGAAGCTTTCTTT; CDR3aa: CASSHNTEAFF
v_gene: TRBV4-3; abundance: NA; d_gene: TRBD1; j_gene: TRBJ1-1; CDR3nt: TGCGCCAGCAGCCAAGGGGTGGGGACAGGGGCGGCTGAAGCTTTCTTT; CDR3aa: CASSQGVGTGAAEAFF
v_gene: TRBV6-5; abundance: NA; d_gene: TRBD1; j_gene: TRBJ2-5; CDR3nt: TGTGCCAGCCGAGGCAGGGGGAGAGAGACCCAGTACTTC; CDR3aa: CASRGRGRETQYF
v_gene: TRBV28; abundance: NA; d_gene: NA; j_gene: TRBJ2-7; CDR3nt: TGTGCCAGCAGGGGGGCGGCTAGATACGAGCAGTACTTC; CDR3aa: CASRGAARYEQYF
v_gene: TRBV6-6; abundance: NA; d_gene: NA; j_gene: TRBJ1-2; CDR3nt: TGTGCCAGCAGTCTACAGAACTATGGCTACACCTTC; CDR3aa: CASSLQNYGYTF
v_gene: TRBV30; abundance: NA; d_gene: NA; j_gene: TRBJ1-2; CDR3nt: TGTGCCTGGAGTGTAAAGACGGGGAAAACTAACTATGGCTACACCTTC; CDR3aa: CAWSVKTGKTNYGYTF